One and the same sample provided the 4 T cell receptor beta chains below, sequenced in a study of control samples from healthy donors and cancer patients. The repertoire was sequenced with immunoSEQ multiplex PCR; TCRdb's copy has only in-frame clones and lacks some. The sample records about 86,000 clones, around 90% being singletons. Material for sequencing was PBMCs. These TCRs come from a woman aged 45-60 years with colorectal cancer.

This chain joins TRBV7-6 and TRBJ1-2, with D tentatively TRBD1 (5 bases). V was cut by 5 bases and J by 4 bases, with 11 bases left in between. Germline CDR1 SGHVS, CDR2 FNYEAQ. CDR3 size: 13 residues. CDR3 DNA sequence: TGTGCCAGCAGCGCCGGGACTGCCTATGGCTACACCTTC. This gives the protein CASSAGTAYGYTF. The whole variable domain, remainder taken from reference TRBV7-6 and TRBJ1-2, is GAGVSQSPRYKVTKRGQDVALRCDPISGHVSLYWYRQALGQGPEFLTYFNYEAQQDKSGLPNDRFSAERPEGSISTLTIQRTEQRDSAMYRCASSAGTAYGYTFGSGTRLTVV.

The chain couples TRBV19 to TRBJ2-1, with TRBD1 matching 8 bases. Per the germline V gene, CDR1 is LNHDA and CDR2 is SQIVND (reference sequence). This CDR3 contains 16 residues. V lost 0 bases, J lost 7 bases, and 8 bases stayed unmatched. The CDR3 sequence: CASSIDPTGGRNEQFF. CDR3 DNA: TGTGCCAGTAGTATAGATCCCACAGGGGGAAGAAATGAGCAGTTCTTC.

The CDR3 protein is CASSVGISDGYTF. Here the CDR3 DNA reads TGTGCCAGCAGCGTAGGGATCTCTGATGGCTACACCTTC. This chain joins TRBV9 and TRBJ1-2; D is ambiguous. The CDR3 spans 13 residues. V lost 0 bases and J lost 6, with 9 bases in between. Per the germline V gene, CDR1 is SGDLS and CDR2 is YYNGEE. The full variable domain, rest sourced from reference TRBV9 and TRBJ1-2, is DSGVTQTPKHLITATGQRVTLRCSPRSGDLSVYWYQQSLDQGLQFLIQYYNGEERAKGNILERFSAQQFPDLHSELNLSSLELGDSALYFCASSVGISDGYTFGSGTRLTVV.

The genes are TRBV5-1 and TRBJ1-2, with 9 bases lining up with TRBD1. CDR3 length: 15 amino acids. Trimming at V came to 4 bases and at J to 4 bases, leaving 8 bases not matched to a gene. CDR1 is SGHRS and CDR2 is YFSETQ in the germline V gene. The DNA of the CDR3 is TGCGCCAGCAGCGACCCCGACAGGGGGGTCTATGGCTACACCTTC. This sequence encodes CASSDPDRGVYGYTF.